The 30 T cell receptor beta chains below come from one sample, sequenced in a study of blood T cell repertoires in COVID-19. Profiling relied on immunoSEQ multiplex PCR, and the TCRdb table lists in-frame clones only, not all of them. The data show under 300,000 clones, over 75% seen once. The sequenced sample consisted of PBMCs or T cells enriched from blood (not recorded which). These receptors all stem from a woman aged 25 to 39 who had recovered from COVID-19.

This clone turned up a few times. V usage is TRBV6-1 and J usage is TRBJ2-7; perhaps TRBD2 as D (5 bases). This CDR3 region has 12 residues. CDR1 MNHNS and CDR2 SASEGT come from the germline V gene. With 3 bases removed from V and 4 bases from J, the gap between germline ends came to 7 bases. The DNA for the CDR3 is TGTGCCAGCAGTGAGGGAGTATACGAGCAGTACTTC. This encodes CASSEGVYEQYF.

The gene calls are TRBV9 and TRBJ2-1; 7 bases line up with TRBD2. Germline V gene sequence: CDR1 SGDLS, CDR2 YYNGEE. The CDR3 has 14 residues. J gave up 8 bases and V 0 bases, and 5 bases lay outside the gene matches. The CDR3 sequence is CASSVALAVDEQFF. The CDR3 DNA reads TGTGCCAGCAGCGTAGCGCTAGCGGTCGATGAGCAGTTCTTC.

Regarding this clone: Other DNA sequences in this specimen translate into the identical CDR3. The CDR3 spells CASSPDRGYEQYF. The DNA of the CDR3 is TGTGCCAGCAGTCCGGACAGGGGGTACGAGCAGTACTTC. This chain links TRBV6-5 with TRBJ2-7; 10 nucleotides agree with TRBD1. Germline V lookup: CDR1 MNHEY, CDR2 SVGAGI. The CDR3 consists of 13 residues. V shed 5 bases, J shed 4 bases, and the junction held 2 bases outside the gene matches.

The chain is built from TRBV10-3 and TRBJ2-1; TRBD2 matches at 10 bases. CDR1 is ENHRY, CDR2 SYGVKD, per germline. J was trimmed by 4 bases and V by 0 bases; bases with no gene match: 6. This CDR3 has 17 residues. The CDR3 DNA is TGTGCCATCAGTGAGTCTTCTAGCGGGAGAAAGTACAATGAGCAGTTCTTC. This codes for CAISESSSGRKYNEQFF.

V gene TRBV4-1 combines with J gene TRBJ2-5, with D perhaps TRBD1 (5 bases). The germline V gene has CDR1 MGHRA and CDR2 YSYEKL. The CDR3 extends over 15 amino acids. Trimming removed 0 bases at V and 6 bases at J, with 14 bases between. This CDR3 is CASSQDRQGLQTQYF. For the CDR3, the DNA is TGCGCCAGCAGCCAAGATCGGCAGGGTCTACAGACCCAGTACTTC.

This clone was observed a handful of times. The rearrangement links TRBV5-6 to TRBJ2-7; 9 bases line up with TRBD1. This CDR3 region has 13 residues. Germline assignment: CDR1 SGHDT and CDR2 YYEEEE. Unmatched junction bases numbered 2, after V lost 5 bases and J lost 2 bases. The CDR3, as DNA: TGTGCCAGCAGGCGGACAGGGGCCTACGAGCAGTACTTC. Encoded protein: CASRRTGAYEQYF.

The chain carries TRBV19 and TRBJ1-5; TRBD1 matches at 10 bases. Germline V gene data show CDR1 as LNHDA and CDR2 as SQIVND (reference sequence). The V gene end was trimmed by 3 bases and the J gene end by 7 bases; junction bases not matched to a gene: 6. The length of the CDR3 is 15 residues. CDR3 nucleotides: TGTGCCAGTAGTATGGAGGGACAGGGGACGCAGCCCCAGCATTTT. Translating it yields CASSMEGQGTQPQHF.

This chain links TRBV4-3 with TRBJ1-3; D uncertain. The CDR3 runs to 14 residues. Germline V lookup: CDR1 LGHNA, CDR2 YSLEER. V dropped 1 base and J dropped 8 bases, with 12 bases sitting between them. CDR3 region: CASSQGEARDTIYF. The CDR3 DNA sequence: TGCGCCAGCAGCCAAGGGGAGGCGCGGGACACCATATATTTT.

The chain links TRBV4-2 to TRBJ2-3; perhaps TRBD2 as D (5 bases). The germline CDR1 and CDR2 sequences are LGHNA and YNFKEQ. The CDR3 covers 17 residues. Trimming pared 1 base from V and 4 bases from J, leaving 18 bases between. The CDR3 region has the DNA TGTGCCAGCAGCCAAGCCTCGACTATTCTCATGCCAGATACGCAGTATTTT. This translates into CASSQASTILMPDTQYF.

The rearrangement links TRBV7-9 to TRBJ2-1, with no clear D. CDR3 length: 15 residues. Germline loops: CDR1 SEHNR, CDR2 FQNEAQ (reference sequence). The germline V and J ends were trimmed by 1 base and 4 bases, with 11 bases remaining between them. As DNA, the CDR3 is TGTGCCAGCAGCTTAGGGTCCAGGATATACAATGAGCAGTTCTTC. Translated: CASSLGSRIYNEQFF.

The count of this clone is one. The chain recombines TRBV27 with TRBJ1-4, with TRBD1 matching 8 bases. The germline V gene has CDR1 MNHEY and CDR2 SMNVEV (reference sequence). After removal of 0 bases from V and 8 bases from J, the junction contained 8 bases not matched to a gene. This CDR3 contains 16 residues. In nucleotides, the CDR3 is TGTGCCAGCAGTTTATCAATCGGGACAGGAGGCGAAAAACTGTTTTTT. Amino acids: CASSLSIGTGGEKLFF.

The V gene is TRBV5-1, the J gene TRBJ2-3; 10 nucleotides align to TRBD2. This CDR3 spans 15 amino acids. Germline V gives CDR1 SGHRS, CDR2 YFSETQ. Unmatched junction bases numbered 5, after V lost 1 base and J lost 6 bases. DNA of the CDR3: TGCGCCAGCAGCTTGTTTAGCGGGGGGCCCGATACGCAGTATTTT. Translated, it gives CASSLFSGGPDTQYF.

The CDR3 nucleotides are TGTGCCAGCAGCACTCAAACAGGGGAGAGGTCCTATAATTCACCCCTCCACTTT. It yields the protein CASSTQTGERSYNSPLHF. This chain uses TRBV21-1 with TRBJ1-6; the table's D call, TRBD1, was not checked against the DNA. TRBV21-1 represents a pseudogene. CDR3 size: 18 residues.

The genes are TRBV29-1 and TRBJ2-5, with a possible D match to TRBD2 (6 bases). Trimming pared 4 bases from V and 1 base from J, leaving 10 bases between. Germline assignment: CDR1 SQVTM and CDR2 ANQGSEA. The CDR3 spans 13 residues. The CDR3 DNA reads TGCAGCGTTGGGCGGGGCCTCCAAGAGACCCAGTACTTC. Encoded protein: CSVGRGLQETQYF.

The gene calls are TRBV28 and TRBJ1-1, with no clear D. CDR1 and CDR2 (germline): MDHEN, SYDVKM. V gave up 0 bases and J gave up 2 bases, with 7 bases separating them. This CDR3 is 14 amino acids long. DNA for the CDR3: TGTGCCAGCAGTTTATGGCAGGTAAACACTGAAGCTTTCTTT. Translated: CASSLWQVNTEAFF.

This sequence joins TRBV29-1 and TRBJ1-5; 7 bases are shared with TRBD1. After removal of 6 bases from V and 2 bases from J, the junction contained 4 bases not matched to a gene. The CDR3 covers 13 residues. The germline CDR1 and CDR2 sequences are SQVTM and ANQGSEA. The CDR3 here is CSVQGQGNQPQHF. The CDR3 region has the DNA TGCAGCGTCCAAGGACAGGGCAATCAGCCCCAGCATTTT.

The rearrangement joins TRBV5-1 to TRBJ2-1; no clear D gene. Germline V gene lookup returns CDR1 SGHRS and CDR2 YFSETQ. There are 14 residues in the CDR3. With 4 bases removed from V and 3 bases from J, the gap between germline ends came to 11 bases. This chain's CDR3 is CASSPPPSYNEQFF. CDR3 nucleotide sequence: TGCGCCAGCAGCCCCCCCCCTAGCTACAATGAGCAGTTCTTC.

This chain joins TRBV19 and TRBJ1-3; the match to TRBD1 covers 12 bases. CDR1 is LNHDA and CDR2 is SQIVND in the germline V gene (reference sequence). The CDR3 is 15 amino acids. With 9 bases clipped from V and 3 bases from J, the junction kept 6 bases outside the gene matches. The CDR3 here is CASDGTGGYGNTIYF. CDR3 coding DNA: TGTGCCAGCGATGGGACAGGGGGCTATGGAAACACCATATATTTT.

This chain joins TRBV27 and TRBJ2-2, with 13 bases lining up with TRBD2. With V trimmed by 2 bases and J by 6 bases, 3 bases remained unmatched. The CDR3 contains 16 residues. Germline V gene lookup returns CDR1 MNHEY and CDR2 SMNVEV (reference sequence). CDR3 in DNA: TGTGCCAGCAGTTTAATACTAGCGGGAGGGCCCGGGGAGCTGTTTTTT. Its protein product is CASSLILAGGPGELFF.

This rearrangement joins TRBV11-3 to TRBJ2-1, with a possible D match to TRBD2 (6 bases). V shed 3 bases and J shed 6 bases, with 21 bases lying between them. Germline V gives CDR1 SGHNT, CDR2 YENEEA. The CDR3 consists of 17 residues. Here the CDR3 DNA reads TGTGCCAGCAGCTTGAGCGGCAGATGGATGGAGGGCAATGAGCAGTTCTTC. This encodes CASSLSGRWMEGNEQFF.

This clone was counted a few times. The chain links TRBV20-1 to TRBJ1-1; D gene uncertain. The CDR3 contains 14 residues. Germline-derived CDR1 and CDR2 are DFQATT and SNEGSKA (reference sequence). V lost 3 bases to trimming and J lost 1 base, with 12 bases between them. CDR3 in amino acids: CSASYESWNTEAFF. The DNA of the CDR3 is TGCAGTGCTAGTTATGAAAGCTGGAACACTGAAGCTTTCTTT.

As regards this clone: The same CDR3 also results from other DNA sequences found in this sample. The rearrangement links TRBV18 to TRBJ1-6; D is uncertain. Germline CDR1 is KGHSH and CDR2 is LQKENI. V was clipped by 2 bases and J by 5 bases, with 7 bases between them. CDR3 length: 14 amino acids. CDR3 coding DNA: TGTGCCAGCTCACCAGGGCAGGATAATTCACCCCTCCACTTT. Its translation: CASSPGQDNSPLHF.

CDR3 in DNA: TGTGCCAGCACCTACAGGGGGCGGACGGGCTACGAGCAGTACTTC. This codes for CASTYRGRTGYEQYF. This sequence joins TRBV28 and TRBJ2-7; 9 nucleotides line up with TRBD1. The CDR3 contains 15 residues. Germline V gene sequence: CDR1 MDHEN, CDR2 SYDVKM. V lost 7 bases, J lost 3 bases, and 10 bases stayed unmatched.

V is TRBV4-1 and J is TRBJ1-4; 9 bases line up with TRBD1. V gave up 1 base and J gave up 6 bases; unmatched junction bases: 6. The germline gives CDR1 MGHRA, CDR2 YSYEKL. This CDR3 spans 16 amino acids. The CDR3 DNA follows: TGCGCCAGCAGCCAAGTAATATGGGACAGGGATGAAAAACTGTTTTTT. Protein: CASSQVIWDRDEKLFF.

The rearrangement uses TRBV2 and TRBJ2-7, with 14 bases identical to TRBD2. This CDR3 contains 15 residues. Germline lookup yields CDR1 SNHLY and CDR2 FYNNEI. The ends lost 4 bases at V and 7 bases at J; junction bases unmatched: 6. In nucleotides, the CDR3 is TGTGCCAGCAGTGGGTCGGGACTAGCGGGAGTTGAGCAGTACTTC. It codes for CASSGSGLAGVEQYF.

This chain links TRBV5-1 with TRBJ2-5, with D maybe TRBD1 (5 bases). The germline CDR1 and CDR2 sequences are SGHRS and YFSETQ. V shed 1 base and J shed 4 bases, with 5 bases lying between them. The CDR3 is 12 residues long. CDR3 protein: CASSLRGETQYF. The CDR3 DNA sequence: TGCGCCAGCAGCTTGAGGGGAGAGACCCAGTACTTC.

The chain employs TRBV24-1 and TRBJ2-1, with D tentatively TRBD2 (6 bases). Germline loops: CDR1 KGHDR, CDR2 SFDVKD. V lost 2 bases and J 12 bases, leaving 16 bases between the germline ends. The CDR3 sequence is 14 residues long. CDR3 in amino acids: CATSDYRGGGSQFF. CDR3 coding DNA: TGTGCCACCAGTGATTACCGGGGTGGGGGGTCGCAGTTCTTC.

The chain links TRBV5-1 to TRBJ1-1; 7 positions match TRBD1. With 0 bases clipped from V and 5 bases from J, the junction kept 7 bases outside the gene matches. The CDR3 sequence is 15 residues long. Germline CDR1 and CDR2: SGHRS and YFSETQ. CDR3 in amino acids: CASSLDGGRGTEAFF. Written as DNA, the CDR3 is TGCGCCAGCAGCTTGGACGGGGGCAGGGGGACTGAAGCTTTCTTT. The variable domain in full, with the rest retrieved from reference TRBV5-1 and TRBJ1-1, is KAGVTQTPRYLIKTRGQQVTLSCSPISGHRSVSWYQQTPGQGLQFLFEYFSETQRNKGNFPGRFSGRQFSNSRSEMNVSTLELGDSALYLCASSLDGGRGTEAFFGQGTRLTVV.

The chain is built from TRBV28 and TRBJ1-5; 9 bases are a match to TRBD1. There are 16 residues in the CDR3. The junction had 7 bases not matched to a gene; V was cut back by 6 bases and J by 1 base. The V gene's germline CDR1 is MDHEN and CDR2 SYDVKM. In nucleotides, the CDR3 is TGTGCCAGCAGCTCCCTGGGACAGGGCAGCAATCAGCCCCAGCATTTT. This encodes CASSSLGQGSNQPQHF.

The CDR3 is CASSLDWAGEQYF. The CDR3 DNA follows: TGTGCCAGCAGCTTAGATTGGGCAGGGGAACAGTACTTC. The chain combines TRBV13 with TRBJ2-4, with D tentatively TRBD1 (6 bases). Trimming removed 1 base from V and 13 bases from J, with 14 bases in between. CDR1 and CDR2 (germline): PRHDT, FYEKMQ (reference sequence). There are 13 residues in the CDR3.